This T cell receptor beta chain is drawn from a study of control samples from healthy donors and cancer patients. The germline V gene has CDR1 ENHRY and CDR2 SYGVKD. Trimming left V 10 bases short and J 8 bases short, with 21 bases between. The CDR3 contains 15 residues. The assay was immunoSEQ multiplex PCR, and TCRdb's table has in-frame clones only and misses some. The sample gives hundreds of thousands of clones, roughly 87% of which show up once; 13% is in the top ten. V is TRBV10-3 and J is TRBJ1-6; D might be TRBD1 (5 bases). The receptor was derived from an older woman with lung cancer. The source material was PBMCs. The CDR3 region has the DNA TGTGCCACCCATTCCCGGGACTCCATCGATTCACCCCTCCACTTT. Translating it yields CATHSRDSIDSPLHF.